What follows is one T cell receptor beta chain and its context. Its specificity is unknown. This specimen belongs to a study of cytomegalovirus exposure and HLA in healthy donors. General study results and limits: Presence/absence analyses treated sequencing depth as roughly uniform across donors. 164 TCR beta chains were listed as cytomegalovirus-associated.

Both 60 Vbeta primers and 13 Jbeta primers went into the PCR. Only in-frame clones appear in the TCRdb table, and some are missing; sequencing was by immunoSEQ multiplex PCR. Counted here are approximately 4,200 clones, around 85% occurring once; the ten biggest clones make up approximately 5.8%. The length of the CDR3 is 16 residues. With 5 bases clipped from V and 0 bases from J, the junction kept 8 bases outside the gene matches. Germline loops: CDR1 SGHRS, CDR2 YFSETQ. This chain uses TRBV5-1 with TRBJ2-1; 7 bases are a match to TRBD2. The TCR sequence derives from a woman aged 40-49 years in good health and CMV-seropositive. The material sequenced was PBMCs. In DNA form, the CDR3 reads TGCGCCAGCAGGCCGCTAGCGGCAAACTCCTACAATGAGCAGTTCTTC. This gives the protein CASRPLAANSYNEQFF.